This T cell receptor (beta chain) was recorded in a study of T cell responses to AZD1222 COVID-19 vaccine. Study findings and constraints: Without day 14 samples, only post-peak T cell repertoires were studied.

Assay: immunoSEQ multiplex PCR; the TCRdb copy retains only in-frame clones and omits some. The data show about 120,000 clones, roughly 89% seen once. V gave up 9 bases and J gave up 7 bases, with 21 bases separating them. This CDR3 has 14 residues. The V gene's germline CDR1 is MNHEY and CDR2 SVGAGI. Regarding this clone: Its matching antigen is unknown.

This sample comprised peripheral blood, obtained on day 0 of AZD1222 vaccination. This sequence joins TRBV6-5 and TRBJ1-2; D unresolved. The TCR was taken from an adult in good health. CDR3 sequence: CASSTMGSGGGYTF. CDR3 DNA sequence: TGTGCCAGTTCTACGATGGGGTCTGGCGGTGGCTACACCTTC.